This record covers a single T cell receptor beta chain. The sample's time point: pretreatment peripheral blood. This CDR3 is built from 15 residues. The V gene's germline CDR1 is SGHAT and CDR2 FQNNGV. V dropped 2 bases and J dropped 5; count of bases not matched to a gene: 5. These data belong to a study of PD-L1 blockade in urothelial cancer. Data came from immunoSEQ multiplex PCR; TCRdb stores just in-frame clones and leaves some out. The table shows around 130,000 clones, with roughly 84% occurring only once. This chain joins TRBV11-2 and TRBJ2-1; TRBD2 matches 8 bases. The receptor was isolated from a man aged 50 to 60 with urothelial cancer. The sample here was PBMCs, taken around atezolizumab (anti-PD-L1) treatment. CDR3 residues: CASSLIPGLDNEQFF. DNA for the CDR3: TGTGCCAGCAGCTTAATCCCGGGACTAGACAATGAGCAGTTCTTC.